The rows below give T cell receptor beta chains drawn from one sample of a study of lymphopenia after photon versus proton radiotherapy. TCRdb's table, derived via immunoSEQ multiplex PCR, lists solely in-frame clones and lacks some. There are 40,000 to 55,000 clones in the sample; approximately 92% occur only once, and 15% to 20% lies in the top ten. Specimen: peripheral blood, collected from a patient treated with photon-based radiotherapy. Receptors originate from a woman in her thirties or forties with cholangiocarcinoma. The conserved cysteine and the conserved F or W are not part of the CDR3 here.

v_gene,j_gene,CDR3aa
TRBV10-2,TRBJ1-2,ASSESRESSDPRGYGYT
TRBV5-1,TRBJ1-4,ASSLRSQPTNEKLF
TRBV30,TRBJ1-1,AWSRTGADTEAF
TRBV10-1,TRBJ2-5,ASSDLRTGGPETQY
TRBV27,TRBJ2-7,ASSLGQGAYEQY
TRBV2,TRBJ1-5,ASSSQGIDQPQH
TRBV30,TRBJ1-5,AWSQAYSNQPQH
TRBV29-1,TRBJ2-5,SVDRSQETQY
TRBV30,TRBJ2-1,AWKVRLAGDDEQF
TRBV12-5,TRBJ1-1,ASGRDYMNTEAF
TRBV15,TRBJ1-4,ATGPSTNEKLF
TRBV29-1,TRBJ2-1,SVELNRRGRLVSYNEQF
TRBV4-2,TRBJ2-3,ASSPVQVTDTQY
TRBV7-9,TRBJ2-3,ATTGFTDTQY
TRBV5-1,TRBJ1-2,ASSRDTANYGYT
TRBV2,TRBJ2-2,ASSVGPGAMNTGELF
TRBV5-6,TRBJ2-1,ASSTGHPNEQF
TRBV11-2,TRBJ1-1,ASSPAGQSNTEAF
TRBV5-1,TRBJ1-3,ASSLNRGASFTGNTIY
TRBV28,TRBJ2-1,ASSMGREDVYNEQF
TRBV4-3,TRBJ1-6,ASSQEASSYNSPLH
TRBV4-3,TRBJ2-1,ASSQGMTSGRDHNEQF
TRBV6-1,TRBJ1-1,ASSMGQGGTYEAF
TRBV27,TRBJ1-1,ASSLGTLTGVTEAF
TRBV5-5,TRBJ2-1,ASSLGLVKGNEQF
TRBV4-1,TRBJ1-2,ASSQDLGQPSGYT
TRBV27,TRBJ1-1,ASSPERVVTEAF
TRBV5-1,TRBJ1-3,ASSLNPGDGNTIY
TRBV27,TRBJ1-5,ASSTGGSNQPQH
TRBV11-3,TRBJ2-1,ASSLGTGQGPNEQF
TRBV7-9,TRBJ2-3,ASSLGSSGGGTDTQY
TRBV7-9,TRBJ1-2,ASSFVGKTGGYT
TRBV9,TRBJ1-2,ASSLNGWSYGYT
TRBV27,TRBJ1-1,ASSLRPNTEAF
TRBV9,TRBJ2-7,ASSPGGHEQY
TRBV29-1,TRBJ2-2,AWAGGFAGELF
TRBV6-1,TRBJ1-2,ASRGTDRGYT
TRBV9,TRBJ1-2,ASSGRGDRVGGYT
TRBV9,TRBJ2-1,ASRKEIGVGEEQF
TRBV7-8,TRBJ1-2,ASSSNWGDDGYT
TRBV5-4,TRBJ2-1,ASSPGGGRHNEQF
TRBV10-3,TRBJ1-4,AISDNLSQREKLF
TRBV9,TRBJ1-4,ASSVVAGKLF
TRBV7-9,TRBJ2-7,ASSLPQSSYEQY
TRBV25-1,TRBJ1-4,ASSWGSKLF
TRBV5-5,TRBJ1-5,ASSSYRLNQPQH
TRBV30,TRBJ1-1,AWGTLHTEAF
TRBV30,TRBJ1-2,AWSVPQRSYT
TRBV5-1,TRBJ2-1,ASKGGTGQGDNEQF
TRBV6-1,TRBJ1-2,ASGHPTGSNYGYT
TRBV7-9,TRBJ2-1,ASSLSHTSSSYNEQF
TRBV10-1,TRBJ2-7,ASSESGPDLGTQY
TRBV28,TRBJ2-5,ASSLSSTGEQTQY
TRBV6-1,TRBJ2-1,ASSDPSGGQLFYNEQF